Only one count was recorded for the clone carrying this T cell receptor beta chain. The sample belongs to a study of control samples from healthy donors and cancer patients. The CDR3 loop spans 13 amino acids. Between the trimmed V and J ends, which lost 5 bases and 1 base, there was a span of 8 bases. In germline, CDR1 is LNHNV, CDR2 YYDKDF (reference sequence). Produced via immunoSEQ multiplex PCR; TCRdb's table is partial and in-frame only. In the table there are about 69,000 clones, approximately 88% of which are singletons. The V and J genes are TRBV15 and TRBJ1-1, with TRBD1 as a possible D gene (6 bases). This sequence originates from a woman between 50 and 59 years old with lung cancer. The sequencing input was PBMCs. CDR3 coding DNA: TGTGCCACCAGCGTACAGGGGAACACTGAAGCTTTCTTT. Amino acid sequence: CATSVQGNTEAFF.